The 20 T cell receptor beta chains in this list originate from one sample, sequenced in a study of T cells in Graves' hyperthyroidism and ophthalmopathy. Template material for amplifying TCR beta CDR3 regions consisted of RNA transcripts. HTBI primers were employed in a first-round RT-PCR of the TCR CDR3. TCRdb re-derived calls from the multiplex PCR reads in MiXCR, one entry per CDR3 protein. The data show 600,000 to 850,000 distinct CDR3 sequences, roughly a sixth seen once. Specimen: blood. These receptors originate from a woman aged 45-65 years with Graves' hyperthyroidism that later progressed to Graves' ophthalmopathy.

Here the CDR3 reads CASSRGQGEDQPQHF. In nucleotides, the CDR3 is TGCGCCAGCAGCCGGGGACAGGGCGAGGATCAGCCCCAGCATTTT. The V call is TRBV4-1, the J call TRBJ1-5; the match to TRBD1 covers 9 bases. The germline gives CDR1 MGHRA, CDR2 YSYEKL. After removal of 4 bases from V and 5 bases from J, the junction contained 6 bases not matched to a gene. CDR3 length equals 15 residues.

This clonotype was seen only a few times. The rearrangement links TRBV10-3 to TRBJ1-2, with TRBD1 as a possible D gene (6 bases). V was cut by 4 bases and J by 5 bases, with 17 bases left in between. This CDR3 has 15 residues. Looked up from germline, CDR1 is ENHRY and CDR2 is SYGVKD. DNA of the CDR3: TGTGCCATCAGTGGCGTAGGGGGGGAATTGTATGGCTACACCTTC. Protein sequence: CAISGVGGELYGYTF.

The chain employs TRBV30 and TRBJ1-2; D may be TRBD1 (5 bases). Germline V gives CDR1 GTSNPN, CDR2 SVGIG (reference sequence). The length of the CDR3 is 12 residues. Deletions cut 8 bases from V and 5 bases from J, with 15 bases between. The CDR3 loop is CAGHRPGYGYTF. The CDR3 DNA is TGTGCCGGCCACAGACCAGGGTATGGCTACACCTTC.

This clonotype was counted a few times. This chain links TRBV5-1 with TRBJ2-3; 8 bases match TRBD1. The CDR3 runs 15 residues. The germline gives CDR1 SGHRS, CDR2 YFSETQ. Unmatched junction bases numbered 7, after V lost 3 bases and J lost 4 bases. The CDR3 loop is CASSWGDRLSDTQYF. DNA of the CDR3: TGCGCCAGCAGCTGGGGGGACAGGTTGTCAGATACGCAGTATTTT.

This clonotype was counted only a few times. The J gene is TRBJ1-2, the V gene TRBV6-1; 8 bases map to TRBD1. V was pared by 8 bases and J by 0 bases, with 2 bases of the junction left unmatched. This CDR3 is built from 13 residues. The germline V gene has CDR1 MNHNS and CDR2 SASEGT. DNA of the CDR3: TGTGCCAGCCACAGGGGGACTAACTATGGCTACACCTTC. Residues: CASHRGTNYGYTF.

The V gene is TRBV9, the J gene TRBJ2-5; a possible D gene is TRBD1 (6 bases). The germline gives CDR1 SGDLS, CDR2 YYNGEE. V lost 3 bases and J lost 3, with 21 bases in between. The CDR3 consists of 17 residues. DNA for the CDR3: TGTGCCAGCAGCGGCCCCCGCCTTGGGGGCAGGGAAGAGACCCAGTACTTC. Translating gives CASSGPRLGGREETQYF.

The rearrangement uses TRBV7-3 and TRBJ2-1; 9 bases line up with TRBD2. The germline CDR1 and CDR2 sequences are SGHTA and FQGTGA. The CDR3 is 13 residues long. V gave up 5 bases and J gave up 10 bases; unmatched junction bases: 6. The DNA of the CDR3 is TGTGCCAGCAGCGCGGCTAGCGGGGTGGAGCAGTTCTTC. Protein: CASSAASGVEQFF.

This clonotype was found many times. The chain has TRBV30 and TRBJ1-1, with 7 bases that match TRBD1. CDR1 is GTSNPN, CDR2 SVGIG, per germline (reference sequence). The V gene end was trimmed by 4 bases and the J gene end by 5 bases; junction bases not matched to a gene: 10. This CDR3 has 14 amino acids. The CDR3, as DNA: TGTGCCTGGAACCGTGGGACAGCGGGTACTGAAGCTTTCTTT. Translating gives CAWNRGTAGTEAFF.

This clonotype came up many times. V usage is TRBV7-9 and J usage is TRBJ1-1, with 9 bases aligning to TRBD1. Germline lookup yields CDR1 SEHNR and CDR2 FQNEAQ (reference sequence). The ends lost 5 bases at V and 1 base at J; junction bases unmatched: 11. The CDR3 totals 17 residues. CDR3 DNA sequence: TGTGCCAGCAGCCCCGTACCGGGACAGGGATCGAACACTGAAGCTTTCTTT. As protein: CASSPVPGQGSNTEAFF.

This clonotype was found many times. The chain employs TRBV19 and TRBJ1-1; a weak D match, TRBD1 (6 bases). Looked up from germline, CDR1 is LNHDA and CDR2 is SQIVND (reference sequence). This CDR3 is built from 14 residues. Trimming shortened V by 9 bases and J by 0 bases, and 14 bases separated the two germline ends. The CDR3 spells CASTPGGLNTEAFF. CDR3 coding DNA: TGTGCCAGCACCCCCGGGGGCTTGAACACTGAAGCTTTCTTT. Looking up the rest from reference TRBV19 and TRBJ1-1 gives the full variable domain: DGGITQSPKYLFRKEGQNVTLSCEQNLNHDAMYWYRQDPGQGLRLIYYSQIVNDFQKGDIAEGYSVSREKKESFPLTVTSAQKNPTAFYLCASTPGGLNTEAFFGQGTRLTVV.

This clonotype appeared many times. The gene calls are TRBV15 and TRBJ1-2; D unclear. The V and J ends lost 3 bases and 7 bases respectively, with 6 bases between them. The CDR3 extends over 11 amino acids. Germline CDR1 and CDR2: LNHNV and YYDKDF (reference sequence). This CDR3 is CATSSRSGYTF. As DNA, the CDR3 is TGTGCCACCAGCAGTAGGTCTGGCTACACCTTC.

The chain recombines TRBV6-2 or TRBV6-3 with TRBJ1-1, with D hard to call. The CDR3 sequence is 15 residues long. The germline V gene has CDR1 MNHEY and CDR2 SVGEGT. V was trimmed by 5 bases and J by 6 bases, leaving 19 bases between them. The CDR3 reads CASSPSLGRGAEAFF. DNA for the CDR3: TGTGCCAGCAGTCCATCTTTGGGTCGTGGGGCTGAAGCTTTCTTT.

The chain employs TRBV20-1 and TRBJ2-7, with 8 bases identical to TRBD1. Germline loops: CDR1 DFQATT, CDR2 SNEGSKA (reference sequence). This CDR3 region has 14 residues. V lost 6 bases and J lost 1; bases outside the gene matches: 8. The CDR3 reads CSALTGARSYEQYF. CDR3 bases: TGCAGTGCCCTGACAGGGGCCCGATCCTACGAGCAGTACTTC.

The CDR3 nucleotides read TGTGCCAGCAGTTATCGACAGGGGGCCCAGCCCCAGCATTTT. Translation gives CASSYRQGAQPQHF. The genes are TRBV6-9 and TRBJ1-5, with 10 positions matching TRBD1. V shed 2 bases and J 7 bases; nucleotides not matched to a gene: 2. Germline V gene data show CDR1 as MNHGY and CDR2 as SVAAGI. The CDR3 runs 14 residues.

To note about this clonotype: A read error is likely, as this CDR3 ends without the conserved phenylalanine or tryptophan. The gene calls are TRBV11-2 and TRBJ1-2; D is ambiguous. Germline CDR1 is SGHAT and CDR2 is FQNNGV. Trimming shortened V by 3 bases and J by 2 bases, and 7 bases separated the two germline ends. This CDR3 is 13 amino acids long. The CDR3 DNA follows: TGTGCCAGCAGCTTCGGCCAAAACTATGGCTACACCCTC. It translates to CASSFGQNYGYTL.

This clonotype has ten or more counts. The rearrangement links TRBV12-3 or TRBV12-4 to TRBJ2-3; 9 bases map to TRBD2. After removal of 5 bases from V and 1 base from J, the junction contained 13 bases not matched to a gene. This CDR3 contains 18 residues. The CDR3 sequence: CASSRTHGTSRGTDTQYF. The DNA of the CDR3 is TGTGCCAGCAGTCGGACCCACGGGACTAGCAGAGGCACAGATACGCAGTATTTT.

The V call is TRBV4-2, the J call TRBJ2-2; no clear D. Germline values: CDR1 LGHNA, CDR2 YNFKEQ. The CDR3 extends over 14 amino acids. V was shortened by 1 base and J by 6 bases, with 9 bases between the two germline ends. CDR3 in DNA: TGTGCCAGCAGCCAAGTAGATGGGCCCGGGGAGCTGTTTTTT. Protein: CASSQVDGPGELFF.

The gene calls are TRBV7-9 and TRBJ2-2; possibly TRBD2 for D (5 bases). Deletions cut 6 bases from V and 2 bases from J, with 19 bases between. The CDR3 runs to 17 residues. The germline V gene has CDR1 SEHNR and CDR2 FQNEAQ (reference sequence). This chain's CDR3 is CASRAGLPEKNTGELFF. The CDR3 bases are TGTGCCAGCAGGGCGGGTTTGCCGGAAAAAAACACCGGGGAGCTGTTTTTT.

This clonotype has more than one count but fewer than ten. The rearrangement uses TRBV20-1 and TRBJ2-6; D not certain. The CDR3 has 14 residues. Germline V gene data show CDR1 as DFQATT and CDR2 as SNEGSKA (reference sequence). Trimming took off 6 bases at V and 2 bases at J, with 11 bases between the two ends. The CDR3 DNA sequence: TGCAGTGCCCCCGATAGAACTGGGGCCAACGTCCTGACTTTC. Amino acids: CSAPDRTGANVLTF.

This clonotype was detected only a few times. Possible read error: a much larger clone is one base away. Here the CDR3 omits its conserved ending phenylalanine or tryptophan, so a read error is the likely source. The rearrangement links TRBV11-2 to TRBJ1-1, with D hard to call. The germline V and J ends were trimmed by 0 bases and 1 base, with 6 bases remaining between them. The germline CDR1 and CDR2 sequences are SGHAT and FQNNGV. CDR3 length: 14 amino acids. The CDR3 spells CASSLEFENTEAFS. The CDR3 nucleotides read TGTGCCAGCAGCTTAGAGTTTGAGAACACTGAAGCTTTCTCT.